This TCR beta chain was found in a study of CD4 T cells in relation to SARS-CoV-2 and coronaviruses. As for the study in general: PBMCs were cultured with antigen for roughly nine days before TCR beta sequencing.

Before the COVID-19 pandemic, during about 2011-2019, CD4+ T cells were taken from unexposed donors. Isolation of CD4+ T cells took place after less than 13 days in culture. Unexposed-donor CD4+ T cells were probed with SARS-CoV-2 S/N and four cold-coronavirus spikes, cells permitting. Cultures held under 2.5 million PBMCs per well with roughly 10 IU/ml IL-2. Study-level findings and limits: This crossreactivity analysis covered spike protein alone, no other viral proteins.

Generated by immunoSEQ multiplex PCR, the TCRdb table keeps only in-frame clones and is missing some. Of more than 20,000 clones listed, approximately 82% were seen once; the top ten hold roughly 17%. From germline, CDR1 is GTSNPN and CDR2 SVGIG (reference sequence). The germline V and J ends were trimmed by 0 bases and 0 bases, with 15 bases remaining between them. This CDR3 is 17 amino acids long. Judged by abundance, this clone is medium-sized (0.01 to 0.1%). Its antigen is not identified. This chain joins TRBV30 and TRBJ1-3; D gene unclear. The sequenced material came from CD4+ T cells from PBMCs, cultured in vitro. The sequence was obtained from a human donor in good health. The CDR3 nucleotides are TGTGCCTGGAGTGTACGAATTACAGCGCGCTCTGGAAACACCATATATTTT. This codes for CAWSVRITARSGNTIYF.